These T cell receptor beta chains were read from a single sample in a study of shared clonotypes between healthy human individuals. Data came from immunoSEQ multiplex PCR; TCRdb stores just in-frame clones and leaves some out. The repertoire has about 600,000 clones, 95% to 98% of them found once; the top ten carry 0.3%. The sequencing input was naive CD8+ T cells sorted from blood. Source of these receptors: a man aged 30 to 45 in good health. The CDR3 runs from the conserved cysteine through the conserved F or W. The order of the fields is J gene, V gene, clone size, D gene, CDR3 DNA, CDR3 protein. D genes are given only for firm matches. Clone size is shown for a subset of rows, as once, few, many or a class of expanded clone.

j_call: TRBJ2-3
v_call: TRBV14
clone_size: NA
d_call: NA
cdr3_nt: TGTGCCAGCAGCCAACCCAGTGGAGTCACAGATACGCAGTATTTT
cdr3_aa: CASSQPSGVTDTQYF

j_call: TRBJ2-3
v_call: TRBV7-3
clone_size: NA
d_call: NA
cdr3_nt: TGTGCCAGCAGCTTAACCGAGGGTGGCACCGTGGATACGCAGTATTTT
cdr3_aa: CASSLTEGGTVDTQYF

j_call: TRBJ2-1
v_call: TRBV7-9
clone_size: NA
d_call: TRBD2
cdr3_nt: TGTGCCAGCAGCTGGCAGCGGGAGGGCCCGGGGTCCTACAATGAGCAGTTCTTC
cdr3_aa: CASSWQREGPGSYNEQFF

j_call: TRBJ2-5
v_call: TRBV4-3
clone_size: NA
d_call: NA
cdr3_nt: TGCGCCAGCAGCCAGGGGGGAGTACAAGAGACCCAGTACTTC
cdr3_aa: CASSQGGVQETQYF

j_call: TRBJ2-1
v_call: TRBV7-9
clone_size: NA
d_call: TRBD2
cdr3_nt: TGTGCCAGCAGCTCCCGGGACTACCCCGATAAAGACAATGAGCAGTTCTTC
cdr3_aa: CASSSRDYPDKDNEQFF

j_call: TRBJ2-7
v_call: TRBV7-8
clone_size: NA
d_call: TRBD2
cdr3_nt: TGTGCCAGCACCCCGGGATGGCTAGCGGGATCCTCGTACGAGCAGTACTTC
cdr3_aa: CASTPGWLAGSSYEQYF

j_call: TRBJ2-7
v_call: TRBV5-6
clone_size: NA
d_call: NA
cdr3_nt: TGTGCCAGCAGCTTGGACGGCCGAAGGCCCTACGAGCAGTACTTC
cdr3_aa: CASSLDGRRPYEQYF

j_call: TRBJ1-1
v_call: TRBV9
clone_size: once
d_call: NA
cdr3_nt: TGTGCCAGCAGCGTAGGCAGGAAGAACACTGAAGCTTTCTTT
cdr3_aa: CASSVGRKNTEAFF

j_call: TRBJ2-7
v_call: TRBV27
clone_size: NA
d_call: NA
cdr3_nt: TGTGCCAGCAGCTCCGGTTCGGGCTACGAGCAGTACTTC
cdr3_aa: CASSSGSGYEQYF

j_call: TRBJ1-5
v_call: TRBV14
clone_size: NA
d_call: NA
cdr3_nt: TGTGCCAGCAGCCAAGCCGGCCCAGGCACCCAGCCCCAGCATTTT
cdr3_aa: CASSQAGPGTQPQHF

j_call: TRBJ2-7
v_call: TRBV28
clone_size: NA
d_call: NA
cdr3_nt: TGTGCCAGCAGTCCACATCCGGGGACCTACGAGCAGTACTTC
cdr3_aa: CASSPHPGTYEQYF

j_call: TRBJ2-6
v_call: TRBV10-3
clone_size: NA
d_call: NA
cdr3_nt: TGTGCCATCACAAACAGGGACTCTGGGGCCAACGTCCTGACTTTC
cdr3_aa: CAITNRDSGANVLTF